A single sample gave rise to the 7 T cell receptor beta chains below, sequenced in a study of regulatory dendritic cells for organ transplantation. These receptors lack a known antigen. Allogeneic regulatory or mature dendritic cells were co-cultured for approximately 5 days with CFSE-labeled sorted T cells at 1:10. Here immunoSEQ multiplex PCR was the method, and the copy in TCRdb shows in-frame clones only, minus some. The sample carries about 12,000 clones, about four fifths recorded once. Source material: naive CD8+ T cells from blood cultured with regulatory dendritic cells. Subset defined: CD45RA+ naive T cells. The receptors derive from a human donor in good health.

The V and J genes are TRBV27 and TRBJ2-7, with D possibly TRBD1 on 6 matching bases. CDR1 and CDR2 (germline): MNHEY, SMNVEV (reference sequence). The CDR3 contains 12 residues. In nucleotides, the CDR3 is TGTGCAATCGGGGCAGGGGCATACGAGCAGTACTTC. Translated, it gives CAIGAGAYEQYF.

CDR3 protein: CASNQGRVLSYEQYF. The CDR3, as DNA: TGTGCCAGTAACCAGGGAAGGGTCCTCTCCTACGAGCAGTACTTC. The rearrangement uses TRBV6-1 and TRBJ2-7; D may be TRBD1 (5 bases). The CDR3 totals 15 residues. Per germline, CDR1 MNHNS and CDR2 SASEGT. Trimming removed 9 bases at V and 0 bases at J, with 18 bases between.

This clone was seen a handful of times. The V gene is TRBV11-2, the J gene TRBJ1-1; D gene unclear. The CDR3 consists of 11 residues. Germline lookup yields CDR1 SGHAT and CDR2 FQNNGV. V lost 11 bases and J 1 base, leaving 8 bases between the germline ends. The CDR3 sequence: CAYQQNTEAFF. The CDR3 nucleotides read TGTGCCTACCAACAGAACACTGAAGCTTTCTTT.

V gene TRBV4-1 combines with J gene TRBJ1-5; the match to TRBD1 covers 7 bases. The V and J ends lost 1 base and 5 bases, in that order; junction bases with no gene match: 2. The germline CDR1 and CDR2 sequences are MGHRA and YSYEKL. This CDR3 is built from 14 residues. The CDR3 spells CASSQGTGDQPQHF. CDR3 bases: TGCGCCAGCAGCCAAGGGACAGGCGATCAGCCCCAGCATTTT.

The chain joins TRBV9 to TRBJ2-2, with D tentatively TRBD2 (6 bases). The V and J ends lost 4 bases and 3 bases respectively, with 19 bases between them. Germline V gene data show CDR1 as SGDLS and CDR2 as YYNGEE. The CDR3 loop spans 17 amino acids. This CDR3 is CASSLSGGGLDTGELFF. In nucleotides, the CDR3 is TGTGCCAGCAGCCTAAGCGGTGGGGGGTTAGACACCGGGGAGCTGTTTTTT.

In this sample, this clone turned up once. CDR3 nucleotides: TGCGCCAGCAGTCGAGGAACCGGGGAGCTGTTTTTT. It codes for CASSRGTGELFF. The rearrangement joins TRBV10-2 to TRBJ2-2; no clear D. V gave up 5 bases and J gave up 5 bases, with 6 bases separating them. The CDR3 is 12 residues long. CDR1 and CDR2 from the germline V gene are WSHSY and SAAADI.

This sequence joins TRBV19 and TRBJ1-2; 7 nucleotides line up with TRBD1. This CDR3 contains 15 residues. Germline-derived CDR1 and CDR2 are LNHDA and SQIVND (reference sequence). V was clipped by 1 base and J by 7 bases; unmatched bases: 9. The CDR3 spells CASSIGSRGSGGYTF. Here the CDR3 DNA reads TGTGCCAGTAGTATAGGAAGCAGGGGGTCGGGTGGCTACACCTTC.